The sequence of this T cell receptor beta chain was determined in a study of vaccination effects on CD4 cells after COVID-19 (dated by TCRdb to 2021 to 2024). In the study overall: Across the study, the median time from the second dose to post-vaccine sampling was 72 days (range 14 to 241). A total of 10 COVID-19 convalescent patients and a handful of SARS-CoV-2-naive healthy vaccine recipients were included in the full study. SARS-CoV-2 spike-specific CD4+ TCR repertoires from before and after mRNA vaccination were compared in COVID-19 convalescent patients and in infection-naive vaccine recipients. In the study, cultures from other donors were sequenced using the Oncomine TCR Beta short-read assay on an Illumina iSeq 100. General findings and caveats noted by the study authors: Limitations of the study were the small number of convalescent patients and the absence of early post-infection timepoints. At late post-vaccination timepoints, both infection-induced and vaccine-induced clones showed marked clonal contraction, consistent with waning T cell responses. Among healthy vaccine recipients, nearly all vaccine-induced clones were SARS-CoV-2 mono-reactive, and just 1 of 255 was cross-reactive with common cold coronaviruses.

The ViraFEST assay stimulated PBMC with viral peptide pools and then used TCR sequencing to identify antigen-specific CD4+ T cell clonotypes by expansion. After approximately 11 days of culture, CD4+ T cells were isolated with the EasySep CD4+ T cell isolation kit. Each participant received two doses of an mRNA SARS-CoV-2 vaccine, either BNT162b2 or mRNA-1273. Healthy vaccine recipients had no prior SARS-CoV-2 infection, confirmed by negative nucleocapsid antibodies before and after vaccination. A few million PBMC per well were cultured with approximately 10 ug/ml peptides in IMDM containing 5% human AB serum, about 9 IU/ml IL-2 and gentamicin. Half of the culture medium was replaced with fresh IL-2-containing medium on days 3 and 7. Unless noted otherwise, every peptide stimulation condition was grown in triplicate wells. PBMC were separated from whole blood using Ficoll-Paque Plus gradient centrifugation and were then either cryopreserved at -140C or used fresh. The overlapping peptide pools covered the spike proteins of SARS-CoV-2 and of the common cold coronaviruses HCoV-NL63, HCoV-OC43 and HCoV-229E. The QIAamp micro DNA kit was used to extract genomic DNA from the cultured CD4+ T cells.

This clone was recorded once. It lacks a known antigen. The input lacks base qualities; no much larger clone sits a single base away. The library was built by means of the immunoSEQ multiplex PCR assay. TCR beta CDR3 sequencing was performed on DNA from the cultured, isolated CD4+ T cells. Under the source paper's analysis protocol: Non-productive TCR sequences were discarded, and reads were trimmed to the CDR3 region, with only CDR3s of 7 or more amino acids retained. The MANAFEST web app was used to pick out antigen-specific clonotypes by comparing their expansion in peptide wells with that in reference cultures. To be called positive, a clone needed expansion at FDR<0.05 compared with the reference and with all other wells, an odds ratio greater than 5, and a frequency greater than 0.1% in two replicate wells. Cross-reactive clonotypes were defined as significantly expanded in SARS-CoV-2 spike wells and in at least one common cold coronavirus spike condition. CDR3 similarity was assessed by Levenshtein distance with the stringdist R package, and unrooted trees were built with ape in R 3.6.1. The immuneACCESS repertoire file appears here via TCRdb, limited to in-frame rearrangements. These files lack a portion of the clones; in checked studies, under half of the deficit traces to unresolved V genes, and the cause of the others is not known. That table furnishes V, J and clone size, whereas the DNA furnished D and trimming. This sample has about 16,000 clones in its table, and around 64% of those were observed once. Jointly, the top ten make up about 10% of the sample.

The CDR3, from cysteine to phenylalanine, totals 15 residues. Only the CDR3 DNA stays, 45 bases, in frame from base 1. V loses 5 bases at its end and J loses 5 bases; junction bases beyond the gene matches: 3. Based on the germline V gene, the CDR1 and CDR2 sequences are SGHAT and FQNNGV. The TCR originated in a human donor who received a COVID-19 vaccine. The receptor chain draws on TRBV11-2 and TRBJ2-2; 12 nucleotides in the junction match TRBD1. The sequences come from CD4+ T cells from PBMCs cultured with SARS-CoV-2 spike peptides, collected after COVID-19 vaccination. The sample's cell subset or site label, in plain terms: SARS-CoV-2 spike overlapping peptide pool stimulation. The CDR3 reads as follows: CASSRGQGATGELFF. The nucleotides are TGTGCCAGCAGCAGGGGACAGGGGGCAACCGGGGAGCTGTTTTTT.